This T cell receptor (beta chain) was profiled in a study of molecular identifiers for immune sequencing clone quantification. The V end was cut by 7 bases, the J end by 1 base, with 17 bases between. From germline, CDR1 is MNHEY and CDR2 SMNVEV (reference sequence). The CDR3 extends over 16 amino acids. As to this clonotype: The conserved final phenylalanine or tryptophan is absent from the CDR3, which likely points to a read error.

TCRdb called the PCR reads again in MiXCR, with one record for every CDR3 protein. Among a few hundred thousand distinct CDR3 sequences, roughly a quarter were seen once, and the ten largest hold 0.65% to 0.75%. Sequenced material: naive CD8+ T cells from blood, with Jurkat cell RNA spiked in. Sample subset: FACS-sorted CD8+CD4-CCR7+CD45RA+ naive T cells. The V gene is TRBV27, the J gene TRBJ2-4; D possibly corresponds to TRBD2 (7 bases). The TCR originated in a human donor in good health. Some libraries in this study had Jurkat cell RNA spiked in. The chain's CDR3 is CASTERGGAAKNIQYL. In DNA, the CDR3 is TGTGCCAGCACCGAGAGGGGGGGGGCGGCCAAAAACATTCAGTACCTC.